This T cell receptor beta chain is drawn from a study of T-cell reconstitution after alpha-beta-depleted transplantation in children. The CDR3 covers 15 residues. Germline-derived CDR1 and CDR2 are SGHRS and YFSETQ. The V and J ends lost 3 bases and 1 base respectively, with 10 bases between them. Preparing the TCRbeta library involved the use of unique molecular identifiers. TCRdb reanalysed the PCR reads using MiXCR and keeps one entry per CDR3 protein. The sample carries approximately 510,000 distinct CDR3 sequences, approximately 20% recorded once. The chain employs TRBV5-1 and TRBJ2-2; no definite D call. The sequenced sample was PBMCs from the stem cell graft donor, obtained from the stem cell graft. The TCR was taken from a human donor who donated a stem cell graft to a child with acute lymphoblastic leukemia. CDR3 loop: CASSWAVGNTGELFF. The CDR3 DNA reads TGCGCCAGCAGCTGGGCAGTTGGGAACACCGGGGAGCTGTTTTTT.